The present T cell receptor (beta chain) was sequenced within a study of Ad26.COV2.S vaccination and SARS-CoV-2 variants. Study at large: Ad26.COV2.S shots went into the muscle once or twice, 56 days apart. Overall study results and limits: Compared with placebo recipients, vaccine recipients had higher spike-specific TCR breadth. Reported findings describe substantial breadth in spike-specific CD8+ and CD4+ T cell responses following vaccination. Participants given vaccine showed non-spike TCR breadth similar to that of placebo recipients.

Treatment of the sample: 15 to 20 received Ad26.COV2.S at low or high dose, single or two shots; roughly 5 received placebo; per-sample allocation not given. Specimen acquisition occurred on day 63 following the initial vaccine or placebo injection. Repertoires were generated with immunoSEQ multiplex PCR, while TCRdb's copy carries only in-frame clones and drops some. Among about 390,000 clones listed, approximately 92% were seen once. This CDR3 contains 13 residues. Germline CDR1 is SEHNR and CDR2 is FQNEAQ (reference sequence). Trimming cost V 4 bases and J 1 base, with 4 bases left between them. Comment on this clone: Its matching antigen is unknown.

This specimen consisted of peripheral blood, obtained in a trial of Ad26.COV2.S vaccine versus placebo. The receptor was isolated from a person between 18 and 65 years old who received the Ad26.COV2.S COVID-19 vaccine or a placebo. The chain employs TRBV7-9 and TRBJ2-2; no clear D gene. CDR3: CASSSVNTGELFF. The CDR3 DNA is TGTGCCAGCAGCTCCGTGAACACCGGGGAGCTGTTTTTT.